Following are 18 T cell receptor beta chains from one sample sequenced in a study of vaccination and CD4 T cells after COVID-19. Their cognate antigens are unknown. Treatment specified: roughly 11-day PBMC culture with coronavirus spike peptide pools or control peptides (ViraFEST assay). The Oncomine TCR Beta short-read assay was applied to DNA of cultured CD4+ T cells. TCRdb fed the PCR reads into MiXCR, producing one record per CDR3 protein. The sample records about 8,000 distinct CDR3 sequences, about half being singletons. The sample taken for sequencing was CD4+ T cells from blood, cultured in vitro. The origin of the receptors is a human donor who had recovered from COVID-19.

The chain employs TRBV15 and TRBJ2-2, with no clear D. V was cut by 0 bases and J by 4 bases, with 9 bases left in between. Per the germline V gene, CDR1 is LNHNV and CDR2 is YYDKDF (reference sequence). This CDR3 comprises 15 residues. This CDR3 reads CATSRDSASTGELFF. Here the CDR3 DNA reads TGTGCCACCAGCAGAGATTCAGCCAGCACCGGGGAGCTGTTTTTT.

CDR3 sequence: CASSFGPGGEQPQHF. CDR3 sequence (DNA): TGTGCCAGCAGCTTCGGGCCCGGCGGAGAACAGCCCCAGCATTTT. The V and J genes are TRBV7-8 and TRBJ1-5, with D unclear. This CDR3 region has 15 residues. V lost 3 bases to trimming and J lost 7 bases, with 16 bases between them. CDR1 and CDR2 from the germline V gene are SGHVS and FQNEAQ.

J is TRBJ1-5 and V is TRBV28; TRBD1 is a possible D gene (5 bases). The CDR3 has 14 residues. Germline V gene data show CDR1 as MDHEN and CDR2 as SYDVKM. V was clipped by 3 bases and J by 6 bases, with 12 bases between them. CDR3 region: CASSLSGGGQPQHF. DNA of the CDR3: TGTGCCAGCAGTTTGTCGGGGGGTGGTCAGCCCCAGCATTTT. Supplemented by reference TRBV28 and TRBJ1-5, the full variable domain reads DVKVTQSSRYLVKRTGEKVFLECVQDMDHENMFWYRQDPGLGLRLIYFSYDVKMKEKGDIPEGYSVSREKKERFSLILESASTNQTSMYLCASSLSGGGQPQHFGDGTRLSIL.

The rearrangement links TRBV20-1 to TRBJ2-1; 12 nucleotides match TRBD2. The CDR3 runs 15 residues. The germline V gene has CDR1 DFQATT and CDR2 SNEGSKA (reference sequence). Trimming removed 1 base from V and 7 bases from J; junction bases left unmatched: 5. The CDR3 spells CSARGTSGKSNEQFF. The CDR3 DNA is TGCAGTGCTAGAGGGACTAGCGGGAAAAGTAATGAGCAGTTCTTC.

The chain uses TRBV6-1 and TRBJ2-7; D could derive from TRBD1 or TRBD2 (5 bases each). Germline CDR1 and CDR2: MNHNS and SASEGT. Trimming took 5 bases from V and 2 from J, leaving 10 bases between them. The CDR3 consists of 13 residues. The CDR3 nucleotides read TGTGCCAGCAGTCAGGGACCGGCCTACGAGCAGTACTTC. Its protein product is CASSQGPAYEQYF.

V gene TRBV12-3 or TRBV12-4 combines with J gene TRBJ1-1; D ambiguous. V lost 0 bases and J lost 0, with 5 bases in between. The CDR3 sequence is 14 residues long. The CDR3 loop is CASSLAILNTEAFF. In DNA form, the CDR3 reads TGTGCCAGCAGTTTAGCGATCCTGAACACTGAAGCTTTCTTT.

A few counts support this clonotype. V usage is TRBV7-2 and J usage is TRBJ2-3, with 8 bases lining up with TRBD2. The CDR3 runs to 15 residues. Germline lookup yields CDR1 SGHTA and CDR2 FQGNSA. V trimming: 2 bases; J trimming: 2 bases; junction bases outside the gene matches: 3. This CDR3 is CASSLTGGVTDTQYF. In DNA, the CDR3 is TGTGCCAGCAGCTTAACCGGGGGGGTCACAGATACGCAGTATTTT.

The sample holds one count of this clonotype. The chain recombines TRBV19 with TRBJ2-2, with D hard to call. V was clipped by 3 bases and J by 5 bases, with 4 bases between them. The CDR3 has 12 residues. Germline V gene sequence: CDR1 LNHDA, CDR2 SQIVND (reference sequence). In nucleotides, the CDR3 is TGTGCCAGTAGTATCGTGACCGGGGAGCTGTTTTTT. The encoded protein is CASSIVTGELFF.

J is TRBJ2-2 and V is TRBV7-2; 12 nucleotides line up with TRBD2. The CDR3 loop spans 17 amino acids. Germline loops: CDR1 SGHTA, CDR2 FQGNSA. The V segment lost 5 bases and the J segment 1 base; nucleotides outside the gene matches: 5. The CDR3 here is CASSRRTSGMNTGELFF. In DNA form, the CDR3 reads TGTGCCAGCAGCCGTCGGACTAGCGGGATGAACACCGGGGAGCTGTTTTTT.

This clonotype was seen more than once but under ten times. The V and J genes are TRBV27 and TRBJ1-6; D gene ambiguous. Germline CDR1 is MNHEY and CDR2 is SMNVEV (reference sequence). Trimming removed 3 bases at V and 0 bases at J, with 9 bases between. The CDR3 consists of 16 residues. CDR3: CASSFYGDSYNSPLHF. DNA for the CDR3: TGTGCCAGCAGTTTTTACGGGGACTCCTATAATTCACCCCTCCACTTT.

The sample holds a few counts of this clonotype. The chain uses TRBV19 and TRBJ1-1; no definite D call. Trimming cost V 1 base and J 1 base, with 10 bases left between them. The length of the CDR3 is 15 residues. Germline V lookup: CDR1 LNHDA, CDR2 SQIVND (reference sequence). This chain's CDR3 is CASSIAPPANTEAFF. CDR3 DNA sequence: TGTGCCAGTAGTATAGCCCCCCCAGCGAACACTGAAGCTTTCTTT. The whole variable domain, filled in from reference TRBV19 and TRBJ1-1, reads DGGITQSPKYLFRKEGQNVTLSCEQNLNHDAMYWYRQDPGQGLRLIYYSQIVNDFQKGDIAEGYSVSREKKESFPLTVTSAQKNPTAFYLCASSIAPPANTEAFFGQGTRLTVV.

In its sample, this clonotype was seen a few times. The CDR3 loop is CASSLGGSPWKTPLHF. The DNA of the CDR3 is TGTGCCAGCAGCTTGGGGGGGTCCCCGTGGAAGACACCCCTCCACTTT. The chain employs TRBV5-4 and TRBJ1-6; the D gene is possibly TRBD1 (5 bases). The CDR3 covers 16 residues. Germline loops: CDR1 SGHNT, CDR2 YYREEE (reference sequence). V shed 0 bases and J shed 11 bases, with 18 bases lying between them.

This clonotype showed up just a few times. The genes are TRBV7-9 and TRBJ1-1, with 11 nucleotides matching TRBD1. With V trimmed by 4 bases and J by 9 bases, 4 bases remained unmatched. The germline CDR1 and CDR2 sequences are SEHNR and FQNEAQ (reference sequence). The CDR3 runs 13 residues. The DNA for the CDR3 is TGTGCCAGCAGCTCGGGACAGGGGGTTCAAGCTTTCTTT. As protein: CASSSGQGVQAFF. Drawing the rest from reference TRBV7-9 and TRBJ1-1, the complete variable domain is DTGVSQNPRHKITKRGQNVTFRCDPISEHNRLYWYRQTLGQGPEFLTYFQNEAQLEKSRLLSDRFSAERPKGSFSTLEIQRTEQGDSAMYLCASSSGQGVQAFFGQGTRLTVV.

The V and J genes are TRBV5-1 and TRBJ2-7; no clear D gene. From germline, CDR1 is SGHRS and CDR2 YFSETQ. CDR3 length equals 12 residues. The germline V and J ends were trimmed by 5 bases and 5 bases, with 11 bases remaining between them. The CDR3 loop is CASSKVRDEQYF. DNA of the CDR3: TGCGCCAGCAGTAAAGTTAGGGACGAGCAGTACTTC.

V is TRBV28 and J is TRBJ1-5; TRBD1 matches 7 bases. The CDR3 covers 14 residues. In germline, CDR1 is MDHEN, CDR2 SYDVKM. V trimming: 9 bases; J trimming: 1 base; junction bases outside the gene matches: 6. The CDR3 region has the DNA TGTGCCAGTCGACAGGGTGGAAGCAATCAGCCCCAGCATTTT. Amino acid sequence: CASRQGGSNQPQHF.

This clonotype was seen only a few times. The chain is built from TRBV7-2 and TRBJ1-2; 9 bases are a match to TRBD1. Germline loops: CDR1 SGHTA, CDR2 FQGNSA. The CDR3 totals 15 residues. The V gene end was trimmed by 5 bases and the J gene end by 7 bases; junction bases not matched to a gene: 11. The CDR3 DNA reads as TGTGCCAGCAGCGAAACCGGGACAGGGTATGGTGGCTACACCTTC. Translating gives CASSETGTGYGGYTF.

This clonotype was counted between two and nine times. The rearrangement uses TRBV5-1 and TRBJ2-5, with 8 nucleotides matching TRBD1. This CDR3 spans 14 amino acids. J was trimmed by 2 bases and V by 5 bases; bases with no gene match: 5. CDR1 SGHRS and CDR2 YFSETQ come from the germline V gene. The CDR3 is CASSGQGRQETQYF. DNA of the CDR3: TGCGCCAGCAGTGGACAGGGTCGGCAAGAGACCCAGTACTTC.

The genes are TRBV20-1 and TRBJ1-5; a possible D gene is TRBD1 (6 bases). Germline assignment: CDR1 DFQATT and CDR2 SNEGSKA (reference sequence). Trimming cost V 5 bases and J 3 bases, with 11 bases left between them. The CDR3 runs to 13 residues. The CDR3 nucleotides read TGCAGTGCTTCCCGGGACACCAATCAGCCCCAGCATTTT. Translated, it gives CSASRDTNQPQHF.